This is a list of T cell receptor beta chains from one sample in a study of blood T cell repertoires in COVID-19. The data were produced by immunoSEQ multiplex PCR, yet TCRdb's version contains in-frame clones alone and is incomplete. This sample has about 78,000 clones, with approximately 86% found just once. Sequenced input: peripheral blood. The receptors derive from a man aged 45-65 years with active or convalescent COVID-19. Each CDR3 is given with its conserved first and last residue. The D gene is left open where the match is weak. The size of a clone is reported for some rows only, either as once, few or many, or as a class for expanded clones.

clone_size,v_call,d_call,j_call,cdr3_nt,cdr3_aa
NA,TRBV29-1,TRBD1,TRBJ1-5,TGCAGCGTTGGCACAGGGGGCAATCAGCCCCAGCATTTT,CSVGTGGNQPQHF
NA,TRBV3-1/TRBV3-2,NA,TRBJ1-1,TGTGCCAGCAGCCAAGGCCGGAGGACTGAAGCTTTCTTT,CASSQGRRTEAFF
few,TRBV3-1/TRBV3-2,TRBD1,TRBJ1-6,TGTGCCAGCAGCCAAGGACAGGGTAATTCACCCCTCCACTTT,CASSQGQGNSPLHF
NA,TRBV27,TRBD2,TRBJ2-5,TGTGCCAGCAGTTTAACGGGGGGGCCAGGAGAGACCCAGTACTTC,CASSLTGGPGETQYF
NA,TRBV7-6,NA,TRBJ2-7,TGTGCCAGCAGCTTAGCGTCGGAGGGACCTCCCTACGAGCAGTACTTC,CASSLASEGPPYEQYF
NA,TRBV5-8,TRBD2,TRBJ2-1,TGTGCCAGCAGCTTGGCCGGGACTAGTCCCTACAATGAGCAGTTCTTC,CASSLAGTSPYNEQFF
once,TRBV5-1,TRBD1,TRBJ2-6,TGCGCCAGCAGCTCCAAAAAGGGACAGGTGTGGGGGAGCTCTGGGGCCAACGTCCTGACTTTC,CASSSKKGQVWGSSGANVLTF
NA,TRBV28,NA,TRBJ2-2,TGTGCCAGCAGTTGGGCGTTGAACACCGGGGAGCTGTTTTTT,CASSWALNTGELFF
NA,TRBV28,NA,TRBJ2-1,TGTGCCAGCAGTACCCACGGTATTAGCTCCTACAATGAGCAGTTCTTC,CASSTHGISSYNEQFF
NA,TRBV29-1,NA,TRBJ2-5,TGCAGCCCCCCCCGGCAGGATCAAGAGACCCAGTACTTC,CSPPRQDQETQYF
NA,TRBV2,NA,TRBJ1-1,TGTGCCAGCAGAAAACCAGGGGAAACTGAAGCTTTCTTT,CASRKPGETEAFF